This note documents a single T cell receptor beta chain sequence. The entry originates in a study of cytomegalovirus exposure and HLA in healthy donors. The PCR made use of 60 Vbeta and 13 Jbeta primers. Sequencing was performed with immunoSEQ multiplex PCR; in TCRdb, only in-frame clones are kept and a portion is missing. The sample shows more than 95,000 clones, 76% of them seen only once. Sequencing input: PBMCs. This receptor was identified in a woman younger than 35 in good health and CMV-seropositive.

The CDR3 is CASSLSSGYEQYF. The CDR3 region has the DNA TGTGCCAGCAGCCTGTCTAGCGGCTACGAGCAGTACTTC. The V and J genes are TRBV28 and TRBJ2-7; TRBD2 agrees at 7 bases. The CDR3 runs to 13 residues. Germline trimming cut 6 bases from V and 3 bases from J; bases unmatched to any gene: 5. Germline CDR1 reads MDHEN; CDR2 reads SYDVKM.